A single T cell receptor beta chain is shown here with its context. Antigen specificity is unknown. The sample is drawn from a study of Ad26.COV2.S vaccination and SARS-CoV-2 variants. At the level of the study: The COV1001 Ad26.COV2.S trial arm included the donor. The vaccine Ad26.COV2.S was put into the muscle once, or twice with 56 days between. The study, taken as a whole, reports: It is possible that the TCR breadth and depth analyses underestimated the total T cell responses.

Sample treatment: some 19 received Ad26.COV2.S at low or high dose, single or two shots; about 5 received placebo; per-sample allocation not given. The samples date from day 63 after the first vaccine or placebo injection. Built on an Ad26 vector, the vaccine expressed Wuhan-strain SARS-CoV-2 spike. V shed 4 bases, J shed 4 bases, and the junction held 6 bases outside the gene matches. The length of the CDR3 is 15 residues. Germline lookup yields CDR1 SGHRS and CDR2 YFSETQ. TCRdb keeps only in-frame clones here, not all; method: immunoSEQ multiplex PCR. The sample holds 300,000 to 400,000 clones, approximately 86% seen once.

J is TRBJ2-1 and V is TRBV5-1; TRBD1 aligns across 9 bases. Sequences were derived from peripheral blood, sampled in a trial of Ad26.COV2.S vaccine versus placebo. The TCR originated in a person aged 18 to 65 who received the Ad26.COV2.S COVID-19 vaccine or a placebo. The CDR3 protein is CASSPPGQGYNEQFF. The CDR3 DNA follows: TGCGCCAGCAGCCCTCCGGGACAGGGTTACAATGAGCAGTTCTTC.